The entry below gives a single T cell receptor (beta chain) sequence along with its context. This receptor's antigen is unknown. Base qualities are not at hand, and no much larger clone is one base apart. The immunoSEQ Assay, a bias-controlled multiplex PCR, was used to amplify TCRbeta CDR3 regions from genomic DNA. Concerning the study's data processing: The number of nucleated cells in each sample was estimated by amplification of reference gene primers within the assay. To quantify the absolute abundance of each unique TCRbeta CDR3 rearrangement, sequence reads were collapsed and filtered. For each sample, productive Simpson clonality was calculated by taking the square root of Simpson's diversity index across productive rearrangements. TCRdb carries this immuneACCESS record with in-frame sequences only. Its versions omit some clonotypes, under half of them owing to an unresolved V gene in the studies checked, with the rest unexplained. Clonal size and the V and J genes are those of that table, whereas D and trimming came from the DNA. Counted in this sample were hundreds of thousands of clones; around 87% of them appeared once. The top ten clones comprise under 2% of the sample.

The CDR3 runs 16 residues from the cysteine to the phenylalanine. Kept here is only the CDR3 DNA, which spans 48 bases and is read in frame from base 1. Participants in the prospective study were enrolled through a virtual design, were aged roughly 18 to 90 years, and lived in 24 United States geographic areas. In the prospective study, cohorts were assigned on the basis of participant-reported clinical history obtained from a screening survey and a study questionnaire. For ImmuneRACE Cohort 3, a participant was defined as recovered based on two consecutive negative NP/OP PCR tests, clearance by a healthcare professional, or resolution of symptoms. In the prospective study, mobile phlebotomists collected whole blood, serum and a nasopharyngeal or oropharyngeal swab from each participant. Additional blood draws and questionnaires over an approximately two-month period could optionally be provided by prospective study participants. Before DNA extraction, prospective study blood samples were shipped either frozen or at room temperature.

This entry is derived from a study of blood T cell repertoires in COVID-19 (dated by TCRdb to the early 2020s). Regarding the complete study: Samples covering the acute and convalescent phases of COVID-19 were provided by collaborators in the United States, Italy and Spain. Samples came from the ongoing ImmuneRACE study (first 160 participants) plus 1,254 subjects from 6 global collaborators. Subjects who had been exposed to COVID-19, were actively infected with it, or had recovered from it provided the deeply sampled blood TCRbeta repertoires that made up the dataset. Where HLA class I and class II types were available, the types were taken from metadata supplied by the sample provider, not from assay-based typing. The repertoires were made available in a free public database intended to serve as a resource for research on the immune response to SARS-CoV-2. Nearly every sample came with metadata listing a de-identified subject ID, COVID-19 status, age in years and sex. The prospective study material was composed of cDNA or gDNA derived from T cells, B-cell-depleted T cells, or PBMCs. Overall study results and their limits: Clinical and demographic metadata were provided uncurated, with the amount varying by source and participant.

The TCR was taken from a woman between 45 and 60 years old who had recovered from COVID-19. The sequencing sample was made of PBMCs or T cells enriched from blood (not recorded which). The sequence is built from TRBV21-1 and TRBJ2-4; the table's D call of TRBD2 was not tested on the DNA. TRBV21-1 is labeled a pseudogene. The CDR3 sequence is CASRPGLAGTWNIQYF. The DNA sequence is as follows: TGTGCCAGCAGACCGGGACTAGCGGGTACGTGGAACATTCAGTACTTC.